These T cell receptor beta chains were read from a single sample in a study of shared clonotypes between healthy human individuals. Clones were read by immunoSEQ multiplex PCR, and TCRdb kept only the in-frame ones, dropping some. This table has 2 million to 2.5 million clones, roughly 93% appearing once. Sequencing was carried out using naive CD4+ T cells from PBMCs. Receptors originate from a man aged 18-30 years in good health. Some clones in this sample may be carry-over from other donors' samples. The CDR3 runs from the conserved cysteine through the conserved F or W. A D gene is named only where the DNA matches it firmly. Some rows have no size entry. The others give once, few or many, or a class for an expanded clone.

J gene: TRBJ2-2; clone size: NA; D gene: TRBD1; V gene: TRBV6-5; CDR3 DNA: TGTGCCACCAGCAAGGGAACAGGGGGGACCGGGGAGCTGTTTTTT; CDR3 protein: CATSKGTGGTGELFF
J gene: TRBJ2-5; clone size: NA; D gene: NA; V gene: TRBV20-1; CDR3 DNA: TGCAGTGCTAGTTCCCCGGTGACCCAGTACTTC; CDR3 protein: CSASSPVTQYF
J gene: TRBJ2-1; clone size: NA; D gene: NA; V gene: TRBV6-1; CDR3 DNA: TGTGCCAGCCAAAGTTACAATGAGCAGTTCTTC; CDR3 protein: CASQSYNEQFF
J gene: TRBJ2-7; clone size: NA; D gene: TRBD1; V gene: TRBV7-9; CDR3 DNA: TGTGCCAGCAGCTTGAGGGGGCGCGACGAGCAGTACTTC; CDR3 protein: CASSLRGRDEQYF
J gene: TRBJ2-5; clone size: NA; D gene: NA; V gene: TRBV4-2; CDR3 DNA: TGTGCCAGCAGCCAAGCTCCTACAAATGGGCCACCGGAGACCCAGTACTTC; CDR3 protein: CASSQAPTNGPPETQYF
J gene: TRBJ2-3; clone size: NA; D gene: NA; V gene: TRBV7-7; CDR3 DNA: TGTGCCAGCAGTCCGCACGGGCGGGCAGATACGCAGTATTTT; CDR3 protein: CASSPHGRADTQYF
J gene: TRBJ1-5; clone size: few; D gene: NA; V gene: TRBV28; CDR3 DNA: TGTGCCAGCAGTTTACCGGGACAGCCCCAGCATTTT; CDR3 protein: CASSLPGQPQHF
J gene: TRBJ2-1; clone size: NA; D gene: NA; V gene: TRBV2; CDR3 DNA: TGTGCCAGCAGTGTGGGAGACAGAACAAGCGAGCAGTTCTTC; CDR3 protein: CASSVGDRTSEQFF
J gene: TRBJ2-1; clone size: NA; D gene: TRBD2; V gene: TRBV7-9; CDR3 DNA: TGTGCCAGCAGCTCTAGTGGGGGGGGCTCCTACAATGAGCAGTTCTTC; CDR3 protein: CASSSSGGGSYNEQFF
J gene: TRBJ2-5; clone size: NA; D gene: NA; V gene: TRBV5-1; CDR3 DNA: TGCGCCAGCAGCTCGTCCAAGGGGCTAGGGGAGACCCAGTACTTC; CDR3 protein: CASSSSKGLGETQYF
J gene: TRBJ1-3; clone size: NA; D gene: NA; V gene: TRBV7-3; CDR3 DNA: TGTGCCAGCAGCCCATGGGGGGGGCTCGGAGGAAACACCATATATTTT; CDR3 protein: CASSPWGGLGGNTIYF
J gene: TRBJ2-1; clone size: NA; D gene: TRBD2; V gene: TRBV30; CDR3 DNA: TGTGCCTGGAGACACTGGCAAGGACTAGCGGGAGGGCCTCGAGGCAATGAGCAGTTCTTC; CDR3 protein: CAWRHWQGLAGGPRGNEQFF
J gene: TRBJ2-7; clone size: NA; D gene: TRBD1; V gene: TRBV7-2; CDR3 DNA: TGTGCCAGCAGCTTGGACAGGGGGCGCGGTGAGCAGTACTTC; CDR3 protein: CASSLDRGRGEQYF
J gene: TRBJ1-1; clone size: once; D gene: TRBD1; V gene: TRBV5-1; CDR3 DNA: TGCGCCAGCAGTCCGACACGGGACAGGGGGCAAGCTTTCTTT; CDR3 protein: CASSPTRDRGQAFF
J gene: TRBJ2-5; clone size: NA; D gene: TRBD1; V gene: TRBV28; CDR3 DNA: TGTGCCAGCAGTCCCACGGGACAGCCCCAAGAGACCCAGTACTTC; CDR3 protein: CASSPTGQPQETQYF
J gene: TRBJ1-5; clone size: NA; D gene: TRBD1; V gene: TRBV6-1; CDR3 DNA: TGTGCCAGCAGGAGGACAGGGGACAGCAATCAGCCCCAGCATTTT; CDR3 protein: CASRRTGDSNQPQHF
J gene: TRBJ1-2; clone size: NA; D gene: NA; V gene: TRBV5-6; CDR3 DNA: TGTGCCAGCAGCTTGGAGGGGCAGGGGAGCCACTATGGCTACACCTTC; CDR3 protein: CASSLEGQGSHYGYTF
J gene: TRBJ2-1; clone size: NA; D gene: NA; V gene: TRBV9; CDR3 DNA: TGTGCCAGCAGCGTTTGGGGGAATGAGCAGTTCTTC; CDR3 protein: CASSVWGNEQFF
J gene: TRBJ1-1; clone size: NA; D gene: NA; V gene: TRBV7-2; CDR3 DNA: TGTGCCAGCAGCTTAAAGAGGACTGAAGCTTTCTTT; CDR3 protein: CASSLKRTEAFF
J gene: TRBJ2-5; clone size: NA; D gene: TRBD2; V gene: TRBV5-1; CDR3 DNA: TGCGCCAGCAGCTTGTGGGGGGAAGGCGGGAGAAGGCAAGAGACCCAGTACTTC; CDR3 protein: CASSLWGEGGRRQETQYF
J gene: TRBJ2-2; clone size: NA; D gene: NA; V gene: TRBV5-4; CDR3 DNA: TGTGCCAGCAGCTTGGATAGCAACACCGGGGAGCTGTTTTTT; CDR3 protein: CASSLDSNTGELFF
J gene: TRBJ2-2; clone size: NA; D gene: NA; V gene: TRBV7-2; CDR3 DNA: TGTGCCAGCAGCCTTGCGGGGAATCGCGACACCGGGGAGCTGTTTTTT; CDR3 protein: CASSLAGNRDTGELFF
J gene: TRBJ1-4; clone size: NA; D gene: NA; V gene: TRBV19; CDR3 DNA: TGTGCCAGTAGTATAGTGCGGACAGCGGATGAAAAACTGTTTTTT; CDR3 protein: CASSIVRTADEKLFF
J gene: TRBJ1-1; clone size: few; D gene: NA; V gene: TRBV28; CDR3 DNA: TGTGCCAGCGGGAGCGCCACTGAAGCTTTCTTT; CDR3 protein: CASGSATEAFF
J gene: TRBJ1-5; clone size: NA; D gene: NA; V gene: TRBV6-5; CDR3 DNA: TGTGCCAGCACCAACGGGGACGGCCATCAGCCCCAGCATTTT; CDR3 protein: CASTNGDGHQPQHF
J gene: TRBJ1-5; clone size: NA; D gene: NA; V gene: TRBV7-9; CDR3 DNA: TGTGCCAGCAGCTTTACGGGGGCCAATCAGCCCCAGCATTTT; CDR3 protein: CASSFTGANQPQHF
J gene: TRBJ2-3; clone size: NA; D gene: NA; V gene: TRBV6-6; CDR3 DNA: TGTGCCAGCAGGGGGTACACAGATACGCAGTATTTT; CDR3 protein: CASRGYTDTQYF
J gene: TRBJ1-1; clone size: few; D gene: NA; V gene: TRBV2; CDR3 DNA: TGTGCCAGCAGGGGCGGTAGAGGAAACACTGAAGCTTTCTTT; CDR3 protein: CASRGGRGNTEAFF
J gene: TRBJ2-1; clone size: NA; D gene: NA; V gene: TRBV7-2; CDR3 DNA: TGTGCCACCCAGACAGCGTACAATGAGCAGTTCTTC; CDR3 protein: CATQTAYNEQFF
J gene: TRBJ2-3; clone size: NA; D gene: NA; V gene: TRBV2; CDR3 DNA: TGTGCCAGCAGTGCCCGCTTCCGGCGAGCGAGAGATACGCAGTATTTT; CDR3 protein: CASSARFRRARDTQYF
J gene: TRBJ2-7; clone size: once; D gene: NA; V gene: TRBV28; CDR3 DNA: TGTGCCAGCACTCTTACCGGAGGCGAGCAGTACTTC; CDR3 protein: CASTLTGGEQYF
J gene: TRBJ2-2; clone size: NA; D gene: NA; V gene: TRBV6-5; CDR3 DNA: TGTGCCAGCAGTTATTTAGGGTCCGGGGAGCTGTTTTTT; CDR3 protein: CASSYLGSGELFF
J gene: TRBJ1-1; clone size: NA; D gene: NA; V gene: TRBV5-5; CDR3 DNA: TGTGCCAGCAGCTTGGGATTGGGGAACACTGAAGCTTTCTTT; CDR3 protein: CASSLGLGNTEAFF
J gene: TRBJ2-1; clone size: NA; D gene: NA; V gene: TRBV5-4; CDR3 DNA: TGTGCCAGCAGCTTCGGGGAATCAGCCTACAATGAGCAGTTCTTC; CDR3 protein: CASSFGESAYNEQFF
J gene: TRBJ1-2; clone size: NA; D gene: NA; V gene: TRBV27; CDR3 DNA: TGTGCCAGCAGTTTATCGATAAGGGGGGAACGTAGGTATGGCTACACCTTC; CDR3 protein: CASSLSIRGERRYGYTF
J gene: TRBJ2-1; clone size: NA; D gene: TRBD2; V gene: TRBV5-1; CDR3 DNA: TGCGCCAGCAGCTTGGCTGTCGGACTAGTCTCCTACAATGAGCAGTTCTTC; CDR3 protein: CASSLAVGLVSYNEQFF
J gene: TRBJ2-7; clone size: NA; D gene: NA; V gene: TRBV23-1; CDR3 DNA: TGCGCCAGCAGTTCGGGCAAGTCCTACGAGCAGTACTTC; CDR3 protein: CASSSGKSYEQYF
J gene: TRBJ1-5; clone size: NA; D gene: TRBD1; V gene: TRBV19; CDR3 DNA: TGTGCCAGTAGTATTGACAGGGGCCGTCAGCCCCAGCATTTT; CDR3 protein: CASSIDRGRQPQHF
J gene: TRBJ2-5; clone size: NA; D gene: NA; V gene: TRBV30; CDR3 DNA: TGTGCCTGGAGGGGATGGCAGACGGGAGAGACCCAGTACTTC; CDR3 protein: CAWRGWQTGETQYF
J gene: TRBJ1-2; clone size: NA; D gene: NA; V gene: TRBV28; CDR3 DNA: TGTGCCAGCAGTGGTCGGGAGTGGATAAAAAATGGCTACACCTTC; CDR3 protein: CASSGREWIKNGYTF